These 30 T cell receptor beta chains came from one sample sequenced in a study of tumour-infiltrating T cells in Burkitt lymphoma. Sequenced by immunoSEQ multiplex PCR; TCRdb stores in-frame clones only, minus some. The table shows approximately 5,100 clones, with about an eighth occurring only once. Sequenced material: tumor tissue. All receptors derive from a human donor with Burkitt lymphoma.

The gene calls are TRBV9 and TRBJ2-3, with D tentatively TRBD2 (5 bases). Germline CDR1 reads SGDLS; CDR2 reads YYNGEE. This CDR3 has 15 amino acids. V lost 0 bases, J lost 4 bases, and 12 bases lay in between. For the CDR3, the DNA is TGTGCCAGCAGCGTAGCGGGGATAGGAGCAGATACGCAGTATTTT. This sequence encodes CASSVAGIGADTQYF.

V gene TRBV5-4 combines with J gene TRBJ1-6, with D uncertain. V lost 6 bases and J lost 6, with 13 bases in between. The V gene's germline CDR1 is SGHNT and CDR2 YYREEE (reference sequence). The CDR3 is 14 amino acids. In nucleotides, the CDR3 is TGTGCCAGCAACCGGAAGGACGGTAATTCACCCCTCCACTTT. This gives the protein CASNRKDGNSPLHF. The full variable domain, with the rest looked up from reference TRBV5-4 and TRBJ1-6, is ETGVTQSPTHLIKTRGQQVTLRCSSQSGHNTVSWYQQALGQGPQFIFQYYREEENGRGNFPPRFSGLQFPNYSSELNVNALELDDSALYLCASNRKDGNSPLHFGNGTRLTVT.

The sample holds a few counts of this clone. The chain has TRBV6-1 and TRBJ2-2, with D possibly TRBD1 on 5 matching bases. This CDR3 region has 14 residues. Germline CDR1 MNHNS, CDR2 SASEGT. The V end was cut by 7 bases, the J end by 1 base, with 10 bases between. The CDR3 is CASNPDRNTGELFF. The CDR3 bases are TGTGCCAGCAACCCTGACAGGAACACCGGGGAGCTGTTTTTT.

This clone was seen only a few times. DNA for the CDR3: TGTGCCAGCAGCGGGGGACTACTCTACAATGAGCAGTTCTTC. Translated: CASSGGLLYNEQFF. This chain joins TRBV9 and TRBJ2-1, with 7 bases fitting TRBD2. Germline CDR1 and CDR2: SGDLS and YYNGEE. Losses at the gene ends were 3 bases for V and 3 bases for J; bases not matched to a gene: 3. The CDR3 consists of 14 residues.

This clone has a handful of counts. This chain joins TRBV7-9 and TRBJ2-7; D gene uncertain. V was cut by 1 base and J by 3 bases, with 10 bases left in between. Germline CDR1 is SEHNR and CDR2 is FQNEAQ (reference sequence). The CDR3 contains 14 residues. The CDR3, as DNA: TGTGCCAGCAGCTTAGGCGCCAAGTTCTACGAGCAGTACTTC. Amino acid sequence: CASSLGAKFYEQYF.

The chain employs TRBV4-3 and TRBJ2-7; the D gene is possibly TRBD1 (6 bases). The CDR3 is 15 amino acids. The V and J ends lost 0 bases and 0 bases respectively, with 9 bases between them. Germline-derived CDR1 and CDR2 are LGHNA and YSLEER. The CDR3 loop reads CASSQDRGHSYEQYF. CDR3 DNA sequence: TGCGCCAGCAGCCAAGATAGGGGACACTCCTACGAGCAGTACTTC.

This CDR3 reads CASSVGTTNTGELFF. The DNA for the CDR3 is TGTGCCAGCAGCGTAGGGACAACGAACACCGGGGAGCTGTTTTTT. The rearrangement links TRBV9 to TRBJ2-2, with D possibly TRBD1 on 5 matching bases. The CDR3 has 15 amino acids. V lost 0 bases and J lost 0, with 6 bases in between. Germline V lookup: CDR1 SGDLS, CDR2 YYNGEE. Full variable domain (missing parts from reference TRBV9 and TRBJ2-2): DSGVTQTPKHLITATGQRVTLRCSPRSGDLSVYWYQQSLDQGLQFLIQYYNGEERAKGNILERFSAQQFPDLHSELNLSSLELGDSALYFCASSVGTTNTGELFFGEGSRLTVL.

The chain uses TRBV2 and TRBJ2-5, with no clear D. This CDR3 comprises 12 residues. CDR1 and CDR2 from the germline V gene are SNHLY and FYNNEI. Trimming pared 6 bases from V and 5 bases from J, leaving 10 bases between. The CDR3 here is CASRTDPETQYF. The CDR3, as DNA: TGTGCCAGCAGAACCGATCCGGAGACCCAGTACTTC.

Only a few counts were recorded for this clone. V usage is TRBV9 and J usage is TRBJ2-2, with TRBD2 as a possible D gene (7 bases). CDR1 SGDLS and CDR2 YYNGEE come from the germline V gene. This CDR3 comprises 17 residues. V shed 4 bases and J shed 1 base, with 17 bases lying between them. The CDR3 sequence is CASSPRGGGQNTGELFF. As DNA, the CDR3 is TGTGCCAGCAGCCCTCGGGGCGGGGGCCAGAACACCGGGGAGCTGTTTTTT.

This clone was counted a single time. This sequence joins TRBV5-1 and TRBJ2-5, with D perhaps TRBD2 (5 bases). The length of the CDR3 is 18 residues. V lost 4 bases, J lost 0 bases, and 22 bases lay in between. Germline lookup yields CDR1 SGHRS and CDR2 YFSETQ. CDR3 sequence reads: CASSHHTSSASNQETQYF. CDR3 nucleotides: TGCGCCAGCAGCCATCACACCTCCTCAGCTAGCAACCAAGAGACCCAGTACTTC.

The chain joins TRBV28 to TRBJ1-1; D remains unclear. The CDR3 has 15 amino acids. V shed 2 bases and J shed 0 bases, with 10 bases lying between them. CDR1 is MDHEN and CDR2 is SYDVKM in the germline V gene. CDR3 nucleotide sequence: TGTGCCAGCAGTTTAGGTCGCAGAATGAACACTGAAGCTTTCTTT. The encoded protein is CASSLGRRMNTEAFF. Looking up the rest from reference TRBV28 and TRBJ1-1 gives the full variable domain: DVKVTQSSRYLVKRTGEKVFLECVQDMDHENMFWYRQDPGLGLRLIYFSYDVKMKEKGDIPEGYSVSREKKERFSLILESASTNQTSMYLCASSLGRRMNTEAFFGQGTRLTVV.

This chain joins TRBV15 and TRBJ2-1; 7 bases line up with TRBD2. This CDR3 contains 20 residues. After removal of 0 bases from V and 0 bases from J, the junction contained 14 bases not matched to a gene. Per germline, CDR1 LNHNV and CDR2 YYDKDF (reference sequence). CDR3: CATSRDKRLWGGSSYNEQFF. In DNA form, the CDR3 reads TGTGCCACCAGCAGAGATAAAAGGTTATGGGGCGGGAGCTCCTACAATGAGCAGTTCTTC.

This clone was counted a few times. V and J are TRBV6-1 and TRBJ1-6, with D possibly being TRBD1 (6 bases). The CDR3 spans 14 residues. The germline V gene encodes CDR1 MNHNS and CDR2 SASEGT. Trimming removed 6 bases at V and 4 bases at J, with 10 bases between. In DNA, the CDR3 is TGTGCCAGCAGAGTTCAGGGGTATAATTCACCCCTCCACTTT. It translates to CASRVQGYNSPLHF.

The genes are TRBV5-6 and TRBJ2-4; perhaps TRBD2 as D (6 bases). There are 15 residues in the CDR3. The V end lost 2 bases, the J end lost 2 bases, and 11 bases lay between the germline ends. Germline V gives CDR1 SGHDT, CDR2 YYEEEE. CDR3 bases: TGTGCCAGCAGCTTCTGGGAGGTCCCCAAAAACATTCAGTACTTC. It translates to CASSFWEVPKNIQYF. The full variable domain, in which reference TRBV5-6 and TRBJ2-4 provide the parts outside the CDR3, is DAGVTQSPTHLIKTRGQQVTLRCSPKSGHDTVSWYQQALGQGPQFIFQYYEEEERQRGNFPDRFSGHQFPNYSSELNVNALLLGDSALYLCASSFWEVPKNIQYFGAGTRLSVL.

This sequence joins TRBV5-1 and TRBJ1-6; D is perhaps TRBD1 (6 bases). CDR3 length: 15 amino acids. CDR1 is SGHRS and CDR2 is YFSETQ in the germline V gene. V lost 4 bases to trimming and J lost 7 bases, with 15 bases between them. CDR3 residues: CASSNGQRENSPLHF. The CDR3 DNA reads TGCGCCAGCAGCAATGGACAGAGGGAGAATTCACCCCTCCACTTT.

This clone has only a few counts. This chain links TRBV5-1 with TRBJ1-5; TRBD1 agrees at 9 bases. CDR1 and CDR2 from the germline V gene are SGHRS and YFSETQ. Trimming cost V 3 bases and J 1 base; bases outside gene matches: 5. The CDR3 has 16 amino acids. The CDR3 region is CASSSGTGRSNQPQHF. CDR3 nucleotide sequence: TGCGCCAGCAGCTCCGGGACAGGGAGGAGCAATCAGCCCCAGCATTTT.

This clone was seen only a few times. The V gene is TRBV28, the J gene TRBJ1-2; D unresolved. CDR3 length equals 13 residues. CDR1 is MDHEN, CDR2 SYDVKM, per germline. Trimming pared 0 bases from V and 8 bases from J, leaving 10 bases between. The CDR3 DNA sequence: TGTGCCAGCAGTTTATGGGGAAGCAGGGGCTACACCTTC. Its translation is CASSLWGSRGYTF.

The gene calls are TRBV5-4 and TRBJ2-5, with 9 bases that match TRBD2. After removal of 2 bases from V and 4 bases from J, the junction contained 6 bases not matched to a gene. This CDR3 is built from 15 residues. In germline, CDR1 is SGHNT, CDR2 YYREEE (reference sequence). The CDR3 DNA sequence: TGTGCCAGCAGCTTTACCTTAGCGGGGGCAGAGACCCAGTACTTC. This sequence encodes CASSFTLAGAETQYF.

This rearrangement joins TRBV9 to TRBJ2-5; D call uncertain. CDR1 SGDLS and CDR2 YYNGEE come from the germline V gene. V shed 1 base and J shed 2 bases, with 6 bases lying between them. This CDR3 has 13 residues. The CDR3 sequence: CASSVRQQETQYF. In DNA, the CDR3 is TGTGCCAGCAGCGTAAGGCAGCAAGAGACCCAGTACTTC.

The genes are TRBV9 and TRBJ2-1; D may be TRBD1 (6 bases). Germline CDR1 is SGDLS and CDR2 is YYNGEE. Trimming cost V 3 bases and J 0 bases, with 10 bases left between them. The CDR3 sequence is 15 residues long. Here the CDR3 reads CASSAVDSSYNEQFF. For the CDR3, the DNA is TGTGCCAGCAGCGCTGTGGACAGCTCCTACAATGAGCAGTTCTTC. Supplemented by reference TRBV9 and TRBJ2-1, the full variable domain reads DSGVTQTPKHLITATGQRVTLRCSPRSGDLSVYWYQQSLDQGLQFLIQYYNGEERAKGNILERFSAQQFPDLHSELNLSSLELGDSALYFCASSAVDSSYNEQFFGPGTRLTVL.

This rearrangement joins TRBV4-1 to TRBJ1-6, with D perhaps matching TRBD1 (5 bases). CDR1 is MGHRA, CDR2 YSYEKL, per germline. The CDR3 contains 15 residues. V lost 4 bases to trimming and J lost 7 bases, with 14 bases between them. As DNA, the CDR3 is TGCGCCAGCAGCCTATCGTGGCAGGGAAATTCACCCCTCCACTTT. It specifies CASSLSWQGNSPLHF.

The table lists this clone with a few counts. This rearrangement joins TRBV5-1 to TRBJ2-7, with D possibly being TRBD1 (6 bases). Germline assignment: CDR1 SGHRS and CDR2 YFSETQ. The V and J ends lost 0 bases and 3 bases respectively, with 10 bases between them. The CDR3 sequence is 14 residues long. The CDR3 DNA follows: TGCGCCAGCAGCTTGGTTGGACAGATCTACGAGCAGTACTTC. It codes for CASSLVGQIYEQYF.

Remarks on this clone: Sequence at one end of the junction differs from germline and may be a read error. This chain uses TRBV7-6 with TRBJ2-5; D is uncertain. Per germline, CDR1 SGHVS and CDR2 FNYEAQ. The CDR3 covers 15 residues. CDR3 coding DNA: TGTGCCAGCAGCTTGTCACCAAGAGTCCAAGAGATCCAGTACTTC. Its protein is CASSLSPRVQEIQYF.

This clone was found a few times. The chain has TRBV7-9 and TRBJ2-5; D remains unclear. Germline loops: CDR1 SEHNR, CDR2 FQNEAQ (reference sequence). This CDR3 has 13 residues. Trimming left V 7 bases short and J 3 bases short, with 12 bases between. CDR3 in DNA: TGTGCCAGCACCCCGGGCGGAGAAGAGACCCAGTACTTC. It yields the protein CASTPGGEETQYF.

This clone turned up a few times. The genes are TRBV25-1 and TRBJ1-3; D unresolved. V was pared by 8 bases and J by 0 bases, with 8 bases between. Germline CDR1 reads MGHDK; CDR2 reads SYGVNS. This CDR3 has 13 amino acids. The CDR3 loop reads CASGGPSGNTIYF. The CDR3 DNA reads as TGTGCCAGCGGCGGTCCCTCTGGAAACACCATATATTTT.

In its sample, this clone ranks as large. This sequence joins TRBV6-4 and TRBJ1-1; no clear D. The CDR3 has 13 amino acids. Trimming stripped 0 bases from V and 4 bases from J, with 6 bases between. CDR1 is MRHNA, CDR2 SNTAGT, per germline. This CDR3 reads CASSDSSLTEAFF. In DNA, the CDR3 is TGTGCCAGCAGTGACTCGAGTCTCACTGAAGCTTTCTTT.

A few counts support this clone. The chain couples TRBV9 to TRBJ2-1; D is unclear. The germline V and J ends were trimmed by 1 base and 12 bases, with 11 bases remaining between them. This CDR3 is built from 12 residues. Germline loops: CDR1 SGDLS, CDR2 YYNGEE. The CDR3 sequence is CASSVTFGVQFF. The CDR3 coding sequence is TGTGCCAGCAGCGTAACGTTTGGAGTGCAGTTCTTC.

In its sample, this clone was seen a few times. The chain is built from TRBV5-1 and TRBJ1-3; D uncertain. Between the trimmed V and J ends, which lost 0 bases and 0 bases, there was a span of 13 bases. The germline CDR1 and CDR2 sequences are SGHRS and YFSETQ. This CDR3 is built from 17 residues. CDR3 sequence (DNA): TGCGCCAGCAGCTTGGAGGCGACATCGGACTCTGGAAACACCATATATTTT. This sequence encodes CASSLEATSDSGNTIYF.

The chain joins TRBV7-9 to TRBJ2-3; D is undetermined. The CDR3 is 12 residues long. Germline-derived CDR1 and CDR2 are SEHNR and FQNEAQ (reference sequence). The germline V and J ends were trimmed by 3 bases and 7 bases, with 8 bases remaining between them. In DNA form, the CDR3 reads TGTGCCAGCAGCTTGGGTTTCAATACGCAGTATTTT. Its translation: CASSLGFNTQYF.

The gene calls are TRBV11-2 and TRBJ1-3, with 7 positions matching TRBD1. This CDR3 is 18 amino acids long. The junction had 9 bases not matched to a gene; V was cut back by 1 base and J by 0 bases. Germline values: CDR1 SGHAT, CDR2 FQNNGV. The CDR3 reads CASSLVHKRDSSGNTIYF. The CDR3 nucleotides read TGTGCCAGCAGCTTAGTCCATAAGAGGGACAGCTCTGGAAACACCATATATTTT.